Shown below are 15 T cell receptor beta chains from a single sample sequenced in a study of T cell responses to AZD1222 COVID-19 vaccine. This table comes from immunoSEQ multiplex PCR, and its TCRdb copy is limited to in-frame clones, with some not included. The sample contains 100,000 to 150,000 clones, 89% of which appear only once. The sequencing here drew on peripheral blood, taken on day 0 of AZD1222 vaccination. These receptors all stem from an adult in good health.

V gene TRBV9 combines with J gene TRBJ1-2; D is perhaps TRBD1 (6 bases). Trimming shortened V by 4 bases and J by 5 bases, and 15 bases separated the two germline ends. The CDR3 loop spans 14 amino acids. From germline, CDR1 is SGDLS and CDR2 YYNGEE. The CDR3 sequence: CASSSTTGSYGYTF. CDR3 DNA sequence: TGTGCCAGCAGCTCCACAACAGGGTCGTATGGCTACACCTTC.

The chain joins TRBV4-2 to TRBJ2-7; either TRBD1 or TRBD2 may supply D (5 bases each). Germline CDR1 LGHNA, CDR2 YNFKEQ. The V end lost 4 bases, the J end lost 2 bases, and 15 bases lay between the germline ends. The CDR3 consists of 15 residues. In DNA form, the CDR3 reads TGTGCCAGCAGCCTCGCCACCGGGACCCCCTACGAGCAGTACTTC. This encodes CASSLATGTPYEQYF.

The chain combines TRBV30 with TRBJ2-6; D is undetermined. Germline V gene data show CDR1 as GTSNPN and CDR2 as SVGIG (reference sequence). The CDR3 sequence is 14 residues long. The V end was cut by 4 bases, the J end by 2 bases, with 9 bases between. CDR3 DNA sequence: TGTGCCTGGACTCTTCAACCTGGGGCCAACGTCCTGACTTTC. This translates into CAWTLQPGANVLTF.

The rearrangement links TRBV5-6 to TRBJ1-1, with D unclear. V was cut by 0 bases and J by 11 bases, with 14 bases left in between. The CDR3 is made up of 13 amino acids. In germline, CDR1 is SGHDT, CDR2 YYEEEE. The CDR3, as DNA: TGTGCCAGCAGCTTGGGGGCGGTAGCCCAGGCTTTCTTT. It codes for CASSLGAVAQAFF.

This clone was picked up a small number of times. J is TRBJ2-7 and V is TRBV27; D is possibly TRBD2 (6 bases). The CDR3 sequence is 15 residues long. Germline assignment: CDR1 MNHEY and CDR2 SMNVEV (reference sequence). V was clipped by 6 bases and J by 6 bases, with 21 bases between them. CDR3 loop: CASRLTRGGQTEQYF. In nucleotides, the CDR3 is TGTGCCAGCAGACTAACTCGGGGAGGCCAGACCGAGCAGTACTTC.

For the CDR3, the DNA is TGTGCCAGCAGCGTAAGCGGGAGTCTCGAGCAGTACTTC. Protein product: CASSVSGSLEQYF. V is TRBV9 and J is TRBJ2-7, with TRBD2 identical over 8 bases. This CDR3 region has 13 residues. V dropped 1 base and J dropped 6; count of bases not matched to a gene: 3. Germline CDR1 and CDR2: SGDLS and YYNGEE.

This clone was seen a single time. The chain couples TRBV19 to TRBJ1-1; D uncertain. The V and J ends lost 2 bases and 4 bases respectively, with 14 bases between them. CDR3 length equals 15 residues. Germline assignment: CDR1 LNHDA and CDR2 SQIVND (reference sequence). CDR3 region: CASSISGRGGTEAFF. The CDR3 bases are TGTGCCAGTAGTATATCCGGCAGAGGAGGCACTGAAGCTTTCTTT.

This chain uses TRBV11-2 with TRBJ1-2, with D unclear. CDR1 is SGHAT and CDR2 is FQNNGV in the germline V gene. The CDR3 consists of 17 residues. V lost 2 bases to trimming and J lost 8 bases, with 24 bases between them. CDR3 bases: TGTGCCAGCAGCTTACTCAATTGGCGAAACGGGATGGGGGGCTACACCTTC. This translates into CASSLLNWRNGMGGYTF.

The chain has TRBV18 and TRBJ1-1, with TRBD1 identical over 9 bases. V lost 2 bases and J lost 5; bases outside the gene matches: 3. Germline-derived CDR1 and CDR2 are KGHSH and LQKENI. The CDR3 covers 14 residues. In DNA, the CDR3 is TGTGCCAGCTCACCAGGGACAGGGTGGACTGAAGCTTTCTTT. Protein sequence: CASSPGTGWTEAFF.

This chain joins TRBV30 and TRBJ1-1; the D gene is possibly TRBD1 (6 bases). This CDR3 is 12 amino acids long. Germline V gene sequence: CDR1 GTSNPN, CDR2 SVGIG (reference sequence). V was pared by 5 bases and J by 7 bases, with 14 bases between. CDR3 in DNA: TGTGCCTGGTCGGACAGTTTATTTGAAGCTTTCTTT. As protein: CAWSDSLFEAFF.

The chain employs TRBV30 and TRBJ1-5; D gene unclear. Trimming took 0 bases from V and 7 from J, leaving 7 bases between them. This CDR3 comprises 12 residues. The germline gives CDR1 GTSNPN, CDR2 SVGIG (reference sequence). Here the CDR3 reads CAWSVVSQPQHF. In nucleotides, the CDR3 is TGTGCCTGGAGTGTAGTAAGCCAGCCCCAGCATTTT.

The chain links TRBV7-3 to TRBJ1-1, with TRBD1 matching over 8 bases. In germline, CDR1 is SGHTA, CDR2 FQGTGA. This CDR3 has 14 amino acids. J was trimmed by 4 bases and V by 5 bases; bases with no gene match: 6. The CDR3 here is CASSLGQGTTEAFF. The CDR3 nucleotides are TGTGCCAGCAGCCTAGGACAGGGCACCACTGAAGCTTTCTTT.

The chain couples TRBV19 to TRBJ1-4; TRBD1 is a possible D gene (5 bases). CDR3 length equals 15 residues. Germline V gives CDR1 LNHDA, CDR2 SQIVND (reference sequence). Trimming stripped 1 base from V and 6 bases from J, with 12 bases between. This CDR3 reads CASSIVGAIHEKLFF. CDR3 bases: TGTGCCAGTAGTATAGTCGGGGCGATTCATGAAAAACTGTTTTTT.

This sequence joins TRBV9 and TRBJ2-1; 7 bases map to TRBD2. Germline loops: CDR1 SGDLS, CDR2 YYNGEE. Trimming cost V 3 bases and J 3 bases; bases outside gene matches: 9. This CDR3 spans 16 amino acids. CDR3 amino acids: CASSAQGLVLYNEQFF. The CDR3 nucleotides read TGTGCCAGCAGCGCCCAAGGACTAGTTCTCTACAATGAGCAGTTCTTC.

The rearrangement joins TRBV19 to TRBJ1-1, with D unclear. In germline, CDR1 is LNHDA, CDR2 SQIVND (reference sequence). The germline V and J ends were trimmed by 5 bases and 1 base, with 8 bases remaining between them. The CDR3 has 13 residues. As DNA, the CDR3 is TGTGCCAGTAGTCCCTTTCCGAACACTGAAGCTTTCTTT. Translating it yields CASSPFPNTEAFF.